Shown below are 14 T cell receptor beta chains from a single sample sequenced in a study of T cell responses to AZD1222 COVID-19 vaccine. Only in-frame clones appear in the TCRdb table, and some are missing; sequencing was by immunoSEQ multiplex PCR. Of more than 65,000 clones listed, approximately 83% are singletons. Source: peripheral blood, taken 28 days after the second AZD1222 dose. Receptor source: an adult who received the AZD1222 COVID-19 vaccine.

This rearrangement joins TRBV24-1 to TRBJ2-7; 11 bases map to TRBD1. This CDR3 is built from 15 residues. CDR1 KGHDR and CDR2 SFDVKD come from the germline V gene. Germline trimming cut 7 bases from V and 1 base from J; bases unmatched to any gene: 5. CDR3 sequence reads: CATSSGTGGSYEQYF. The CDR3 DNA follows: TGTGCCACCAGCTCCGGGACAGGGGGTTCCTACGAGCAGTACTTC.

This chain uses TRBV11-2 with TRBJ1-5; no reliable D call. V was cut by 5 bases and J by 4 bases, with 9 bases left in between. CDR3 length equals 13 residues. Germline loops: CDR1 SGHAT, CDR2 FQNNGV. CDR3 nucleotides: TGTGCCAGCAGCGAACAGTTTAATCAGCCCCAGCATTTT. This sequence encodes CASSEQFNQPQHF.

The chain joins TRBV18 to TRBJ1-2; D ambiguous. Trimming pared 3 bases from V and 8 bases from J, leaving 16 bases between. The CDR3 runs 14 residues. Germline values: CDR1 KGHSH, CDR2 LQKENI. The CDR3 nucleotides read TGTGCCAGCTCACCCGGAGTCGGGGATGGGGGCTACACCTTC. Translating gives CASSPGVGDGGYTF.

The gene calls are TRBV6-1 and TRBJ1-5, with D perhaps TRBD1 (5 bases). Germline CDR1 and CDR2: MNHNS and SASEGT. V gave up 1 base and J gave up 2 bases, with 9 bases separating them. The CDR3 has 15 amino acids. The CDR3 spells CASSEEVGGNQPQHF. The CDR3 nucleotides are TGTGCCAGCAGTGAAGAAGTAGGGGGCAATCAGCCCCAGCATTTT.

The CDR3 DNA is TGTGCCAGTAGCCTACTAGCGGGAGAGGACGAGCAGTACTTC. This sequence encodes CASSLLAGEDEQYF. The rearrangement uses TRBV19 and TRBJ2-7; TRBD2 matches at 11 bases. V was pared by 6 bases and J by 5 bases, with 6 bases of the junction left unmatched. Germline assignment: CDR1 LNHDA and CDR2 SQIVND (reference sequence). This CDR3 contains 14 residues.

This chain connects TRBV2 to TRBJ1-1; D possibly corresponds to TRBD1 (6 bases). This CDR3 region has 14 residues. V lost 3 bases, J lost 5 bases, and 13 bases lay in between. The germline gives CDR1 SNHLY, CDR2 FYNNEI. The CDR3 coding sequence is TGTGCCAGCAGTGACAGGGGAGGAAGGACTGAAGCTTTCTTT. This sequence encodes CASSDRGGRTEAFF.

The V gene is TRBV19, the J gene TRBJ2-3; 9 nucleotides match TRBD2. After removal of 6 bases from V and 2 bases from J, the junction contained 3 bases not matched to a gene. There are 14 residues in the CDR3. CDR1 LNHDA and CDR2 SQIVND come from the germline V gene (reference sequence). As DNA, the CDR3 is TGTGCCAGTAGCCAGCGGGGGGCCACAGATACGCAGTATTTT. The encoded protein is CASSQRGATDTQYF.

The chain uses TRBV4-2 and TRBJ1-1; D is unresolved. This CDR3 is 15 amino acids long. The V and J ends lost 1 base and 3 bases respectively, with 12 bases between them. The germline V gene has CDR1 LGHNA and CDR2 YNFKEQ. CDR3 coding DNA: TGTGCCAGCAGCCAAGGCTTTGGTGGGGACACTGAAGCTTTCTTT. Protein sequence: CASSQGFGGDTEAFF.

The CDR3 loop reads CASSARGFEAFF. DNA for the CDR3: TGCGCCAGCAGCGCCAGGGGATTTGAAGCTTTCTTT. The chain uses TRBV5-1 and TRBJ1-1, with TRBD1 as a possible D gene (6 bases). The V end lost 4 bases, the J end lost 7 bases, and 11 bases lay between the germline ends. CDR1 and CDR2 (germline): SGHRS, YFSETQ. This CDR3 is 12 amino acids long.

The chain recombines TRBV19 with TRBJ1-1; no firm D call. Germline CDR1 and CDR2: LNHDA and SQIVND (reference sequence). V gave up 3 bases and J gave up 1 base, with 6 bases separating them. This CDR3 has 13 residues. CDR3 in amino acids: CASSINRNTEAFF. The CDR3 DNA is TGTGCCAGTAGTATCAACAGGAACACTGAAGCTTTCTTT. Drawing the rest from reference TRBV19 and TRBJ1-1, the complete variable domain is DGGITQSPKYLFRKEGQNVTLSCEQNLNHDAMYWYRQDPGQGLRLIYYSQIVNDFQKGDIAEGYSVSREKKESFPLTVTSAQKNPTAFYLCASSINRNTEAFFGQGTRLTVV.

The CDR3 sequence: CAWSVKGFGNSPLHF. The CDR3, as DNA: TGTGCCTGGAGTGTAAAAGGGTTCGGTAATTCACCCCTCCACTTT. V gene TRBV30 combines with J gene TRBJ1-6; no reliable D call. In germline, CDR1 is GTSNPN, CDR2 SVGIG (reference sequence). This CDR3 spans 15 amino acids. V was cut by 0 bases and J by 6 bases, with 12 bases left in between. Full variable domain (outside the CDR3, taken from reference TRBV30 and TRBJ1-6): SQTIHQWPATLVQPVGSPLSLECTVEGTSNPNLYWYRQAAGRGLQLLFYSVGIGQISSEVPQNLSASRPQDRQFILSSKKLLLSDSGFYLCAWSVKGFGNSPLHFGNGTRLTVT.

This chain joins TRBV19 and TRBJ1-1, with D possibly being TRBD1 (5 bases). Germline CDR1 reads LNHDA; CDR2 reads SQIVND (reference sequence). This CDR3 spans 15 amino acids. The V gene lost 9 bases and the J gene lost 3 bases, with 20 bases spanning the gap. The CDR3 DNA is TGTGCCAGCGGTCTTCCCACGGGGGGGGACACTGAAGCTTTCTTT. Translating gives CASGLPTGGDTEAFF.

This clone was observed a handful of times. V usage is TRBV28 and J usage is TRBJ2-1, with D tentatively TRBD1 (5 bases). The ends were cut back, 3 bases at V and 0 bases at J, with 12 bases in the middle. This CDR3 has 16 amino acids. Germline V CDR1 and CDR2: MDHEN, SYDVKM. The CDR3 here is CASSFEGARSYNEQFF. The CDR3 bases are TGTGCCAGCAGTTTTGAAGGGGCTCGCTCCTACAATGAGCAGTTCTTC.

The V gene is TRBV5-4, the J gene TRBJ2-1; perhaps TRBD1 as D (6 bases). This CDR3 has 15 residues. The V end was cut by 0 bases, the J end by 5 bases, with 12 bases between. The germline V gene encodes CDR1 SGHNT and CDR2 YYREEE (reference sequence). CDR3 loop: CASSLGQGFNNEQFF. The DNA of the CDR3 is TGTGCCAGCAGCTTGGGCCAGGGGTTCAACAATGAGCAGTTCTTC.